One TCR beta chain is described in this entry. Its specific antigen is unknown. No qualities accompany the bases; no much larger clone lies one base away. Patients with a history of autoimmune disease or receiving systemic immunosuppression were excluded from the trial. Peripheral blood for TCR sequencing was drawn from every dose cohort at baseline, at cycle 4 day 1 and at cycle 7 day 1. The samples were taken from a phase I, first-in-human, multicenter, open-label dose-escalation trial of ivuxolimab. Adults with locally advanced or metastatic melanoma, renal cell, hepatocellular, or head and neck squamous cell carcinoma were enrolled in the trial. CD4+ and CD8+ T cells were sorted separately from peripheral blood before TCR sequencing. For sequencing of the TCRbeta CDR3 region, genomic DNA was extracted from the sorted cells. The immunoSEQ Assay was used for sequencing of TCRbeta CDR3 regions. TCRdb took this table from immuneACCESS and kept in-frame rearrangements with V and J called. Such tables lack part of the clones; where checked against another copy, unresolved V genes explain under half of the gap, and the rest is unexplained. For this sample there are more than 60,000 clones; about 80% appear just once. Jointly, the top ten make up 3.5% to 4.5% of the sample.

The CDR3 contains 14 residues, cysteine and phenylalanine counted. Left in the record is the CDR3 DNA by itself, 42 bases read in frame from the first base. V is shortened by 1 base, J by 7 bases, and the region joining them spans 11 bases. Via the germline V gene, CDR1 is LGHNT and CDR2 FRNRAP. The entry originates in a study of OX40 agonist ivuxolimab in advanced cancers. Concerning the study at large: Ivuxolimab was an agonistic, fully human IgG2 monoclonal antibody directed against OX40 (CD134), a costimulatory receptor. Intravenous ivuxolimab was administered to patients every 2 weeks at six dose levels: 0.01, 0.1, 0.3, 1.5, 3 and 10 mg/kg. Partial responses occurred in three dose-escalation patients, of whom one had hepatocellular carcinoma and two had cutaneous melanoma. Patients were allowed to have had prior anti-PD-1, anti-PD-L1 or anti-CTLA-4 therapy, and approximately 39% of the dose-escalation patients had been treated with checkpoint inhibitors. Of the approximately 53 patients in dose escalation, around 19 had hepatocellular carcinoma, around 15 had melanoma, 9 had renal cell carcinoma and 9 had head and neck cancer. A male proportion of roughly 85% and a mean age of 60 years, ranging from roughly 20 to 80, were recorded for the dose-escalation cohort. The paper reports the monotherapy dose-escalation portion (N of about 47 patients) of the phase I ivuxolimab trial. The purpose of peripheral TCRbeta sequencing was to test whether ivuxolimab changed TCR sequence diversity and led to clonal T-cell expansion.

Overall study results and their limits: The antigen specificity of the clonally expanded peripheral T cells was not determined. At doses of 0.1 to 3.0 mg/kg, clonal expansion of both CD4+ and CD8+ blood T cells was observed from baseline to week 6. Low levels of normalized T-cell clonal expansion were also seen in some nonresponding patients. After ivuxolimab, CD8+ T cells had more expanded clones than CD4+ T cells on average. In the 0.1-3.0 mg/kg groups, partial responders were among the patients with the lowest normalized peripheral clonal expansion, particularly in CD8+ T cells.

The receptor chain draws on TRBV12-5 and TRBJ1-5; TRBD1 is a weak D gene call, 6 bases matching. The receptor was derived from an adult with an advanced solid tumor such as melanoma, head and neck, liver or kidney cancer. The input for sequencing was CD4+ or CD8+ T cells sorted from blood, taken in a trial of the OX40 agonist ivuxolimab. In nucleotide form, the sequence is TGTGCTAGTGGTTTGGGCAGGGGAGAGCAGCCCCAGCATTTT. Its protein product is CASGLGRGEQPQHF.